The clone carrying this TCR beta chain has a handful of counts. Its antigen is currently unknown. The authors prepared the TCRbeta library with unique molecular identifiers. Each CDR3 protein is one row after TCRdb ran MiXCR on the PCR reads. The data hold some 87,000 distinct CDR3 sequences, with roughly 15% observed a single time. CDR3 length: 12 residues. Germline CDR1 SNHLY, CDR2 FYNNEI. The V gene lost 6 bases and the J gene lost 5 bases, with 10 bases spanning the gap. These data come from a study of T-cell reconstitution after alpha-beta-depleted transplantation in children. Study outcomes and limitations: Several hundred graft clones that had expanded were reportedly the source of alpha-beta T cells about two months after transplant. Some patients' high day-60 TCRbeta diversity was traced to surviving recipient T cells and thymic progenitors. From newly produced T cells came most of the T-cell counts and diversity one year after transplant.

The rearrangement joins TRBV2 to TRBJ1-1, with D possibly TRBD1 on 5 matching bases. The clonotype comes from a male patient aged 2 to 10 who had a stem cell transplant for acute lymphoblastic leukemia, so the T cells may come from the graft donor. Sequenced here: PBMCs, mostly from graft donor cells, sampled 180 days after TCRalphabeta/CD19-depleted stem cell transplant. CDR3 coding DNA: TGTGCCAGCAGATGGGGGGGGACTGAAGCTTTCTTT. The encoded protein is CASRWGGTEAFF. Full variable domain (missing parts from reference TRBV2 and TRBJ1-1): EPEVTQTPSHQVTQMGQEVILRCVPISNHLYFYWYRQILGQKVEFLVSFYNNEISEKSEIFDDQFSVERPDGSNFTLKIRSTKLEDSAMYFCASRWGGTEAFFGQGTRLTVV.